This T cell receptor beta chain is drawn from a study of Graves' ophthalmopathy and Graves' hyperthyroidism. Transcripts of RNA were the source for amplifying TCR beta CDR3 regions. The first-round RT-PCR employed HTBI primers together with the Qiagen OneStep RT-PCR kit. A multiplex PCR was then performed as the second round. TCRdb re-analysed the multiplex PCR reads in MiXCR, keeping a single row per CDR3 protein. The data hold 500,000 to 800,000 distinct CDR3 sequences, with over 40% observed a single time. The germline V gene encodes CDR1 MGHRA and CDR2 YSYEKL. The CDR3 is made up of 14 amino acids. Trimming removed 0 bases at V and 3 bases at J, with 8 bases between.

This receptor was obtained from an adult man with Graves' ophthalmopathy. The J gene is TRBJ1-1, the V gene TRBV4-1, with D tentatively TRBD1 (5 bases). The sample was peripheral blood. This CDR3 reads CASSQEIQDTEAFF. For the CDR3, the DNA is TGCGCCAGCAGCCAAGAGATACAGGACACTGAAGCTTTCTTT.